The rows below give T cell receptor beta chains drawn from one sample of a study of blood T cell repertoires in COVID-19. Sequencing used immunoSEQ multiplex PCR; TCRdb keeps in-frame clones, though not all of them. The sample holds roughly 230,000 clones, around 90% seen once. Source material: peripheral blood. The receptors shown here come from a woman aged 60-75 years with COVID-19, enrolled during active disease. Each CDR3 is given with its conserved first and last residue. The order of the fields is CDR3 DNA, CDR3 protein, V gene, J gene, clone size, D gene. The D gene is left open where the match is weak. Expanded clones are given a class, and other clones once, few, many or no size at all.

TGCAGTGCTAGTAGCCAGGGGTTCGAAGCTTTCTTT,CSASSQGFEAFF,TRBV20-1,TRBJ1-1,once,-
TGTGCCAGCAGAATTACAGGGGGCCGGGGTGAAAAACTGTTTTTT,CASRITGGRGEKLFF,TRBV27,TRBJ1-4,-,TRBD1
TGTGCCATCAGTGGGGACACGGATTCACCCCTCCACTTT,CAISGDTDSPLHF,TRBV10-3,TRBJ1-6,-,-
TGTGCCAGCAGGTTGGGAGCGGGCAATCAGCCCCAGCATTTT,CASRLGAGNQPQHF,TRBV7-8,TRBJ1-5,-,-
TGTGCCAGCAGCGTAACCGGGGATACGCAGTATTTT,CASSVTGDTQYF,TRBV9,TRBJ2-3,-,-
TGTGCCAGTACCCCCCGCCCCGGACAGGGATATGGCTACACCTTC,CASTPRPGQGYGYTF,TRBV19,TRBJ1-2,-,TRBD1
TGTGCCAGCAGCCTACAGACAGGGAATGGCTACACCTTC,CASSLQTGNGYTF,TRBV3-1/TRBV3-2,TRBJ1-2,-,TRBD1
TGTGCCAGTAGTAGCTACCGACAGGGAACATATTCACCCCTCCACTTT,CASSSYRQGTYSPLHF,TRBV19,TRBJ1-6,-,TRBD1
TGTGCCAGCAGCCAGATCGGGAACACCGGGGAGCTGTTTTTT,CASSQIGNTGELFF,TRBV6-2/TRBV6-3,TRBJ2-2,-,-
TGTGCCAGCAGCTTGGCTCAGGGCATCCCGTATGGCTACACCTTC,CASSLAQGIPYGYTF,TRBV5-4,TRBJ1-2,-,-
TGTGCCAGCTCACGGACACCGCGTCTTATTCCTGACGGTGAGCAGTTCTTC,CASSRTPRLIPDGEQFF,TRBV18,TRBJ2-1,once,-
TGTGCCAGCAGCTTAGAGGGAGGGCTGTTTTTT,CASSLEGGLFF,TRBV7-9,TRBJ2-2,-,-
TGTGCCAGCAGCTCCGACAGCAGGAGGGTTCGCAATCAGCCCCAGCATTTT,CASSSDSRRVRNQPQHF,TRBV28,TRBJ1-5,-,-
TGTGCCAGCAGCCAAGGGGGGACAGATAATTCACCCCTCCACTTT,CASSQGGTDNSPLHF,TRBV3-1/TRBV3-2,TRBJ1-6,-,TRBD1
TGTGCCAGCAGCCAATTAAGGACTCAAGAGACCCAGTACTTC,CASSQLRTQETQYF,TRBV6-2/TRBV6-3,TRBJ2-5,-,-
TGTGCCAGCAGTCGACAGATGAACACTGAAGCTTTCTTT,CASSRQMNTEAFF,TRBV3-1/TRBV3-2,TRBJ1-1,-,-
TGTGCCAGTAGAGTACAGGGGGCTCAGACTGAAGCTTTCTTT,CASRVQGAQTEAFF,TRBV19,TRBJ1-1,-,TRBD1
TGTGCCAGCAGCGGTCGACAGGGCGGGAACTATGGCTACACCTTC,CASSGRQGGNYGYTF,TRBV9,TRBJ1-2,-,TRBD1
TGTGCCAGCAGCCGCGGGACTAGCGGGGGGGCGAGCTCCTACGAGCAGTACTTC,CASSRGTSGGASSYEQYF,TRBV3-1/TRBV3-2,TRBJ2-7,-,TRBD2
TGTGCCAGCAGCCAACACGGGACAGAAGAAGCTTTCTTT,CASSQHGTEEAFF,TRBV3-1/TRBV3-2,TRBJ1-1,-,TRBD1
TGTGCCATTGGCGAGGACAGAGAAAACATTCAGTACTTC,CAIGEDRENIQYF,TRBV10-3,TRBJ2-4,-,-
TGCAGTGCTAGCTACCACGAGCAGTACTTC,CSASYHEQYF,TRBV20-1,TRBJ2-7,-,-
TGTGCCAGCTCACCACCGCGGGACAGCAACTATGGCTACACCTTC,CASSPPRDSNYGYTF,TRBV18,TRBJ1-2,-,TRBD1
TGTGCCAGCTCACCACGACATACAGGGCGCTCTGGAAACACCATATATTTT,CASSPRHTGRSGNTIYF,TRBV18,TRBJ1-3,-,-
TGTGCCAGCAGCCACGCGACCTACGAGCAGTACTTC,CASSHATYEQYF,TRBV3-1/TRBV3-2,TRBJ2-7,-,-
TGCGCCAGCCGGGGATATGGGGTCTCTGGGGCCAACGTCCTGACTTTC,CASRGYGVSGANVLTF,TRBV4-1,TRBJ2-6,-,-
TGTGCCATCAGTATCGAAGGAGAACGTTCCACTAACTATGGCTACACCTTC,CAISIEGERSTNYGYTF,TRBV10-3,TRBJ1-2,-,-
TGCGCCAGCAGCGGGATCCTACAGGGGATCAACTATGGCTACACCTTC,CASSGILQGINYGYTF,TRBV5-1,TRBJ1-2,-,TRBD1
TGTGCCAGCAGTGGGGGGCCGACCTACAATGAGCAGTTCTTC,CASSGGPTYNEQFF,TRBV6-4,TRBJ2-1,-,-
TGTGCCAGCAGCGGAAGGACAGGGGTCGAGACCCAGTACTTC,CASSGRTGVETQYF,TRBV7-8,TRBJ2-5,once,TRBD1
TGTGCCAGTGGGCCGAGAGACAACACAGATACGCAGTATTTT,CASGPRDNTDTQYF,TRBV19,TRBJ2-3,-,-
TGTGTCAGCAGCCTAACTAACGAGCAGTACTTC,CVSSLTNEQYF,TRBV3-1/TRBV3-2,TRBJ2-7,-,-
TGTGCCAGCAGTGAAGCAAGGCAGGGTGAGCAGTACTTC,CASSEARQGEQYF,TRBV6-1,TRBJ2-7,-,-
TGTGCCAGCAGGCGTTCCCCACAGGGTGACTATGGCTACACCTTC,CASRRSPQGDYGYTF,TRBV6-4,TRBJ1-2,-,-
TGTGCCAGCAGGGCAGGCGCTGAGCAGTTCTTC,CASRAGAEQFF,TRBV6-4,TRBJ2-1,-,-
TGTGCCAGCATCACAGGGGGCGCGAGGGGCACTGAAGCTTTCTTT,CASITGGARGTEAFF,TRBV27,TRBJ1-1,-,TRBD1
TGCAGCGTAGCTCAGGGTCCTGAGCAGTTCTTC,CSVAQGPEQFF,TRBV29-1,TRBJ2-1,-,-
TGTGCCGGAAGGACAGCTCCGCCCTATGGCTACACCTTC,CAGRTAPPYGYTF,TRBV6-5,TRBJ1-2,-,-
TGTGCCAGTAGTCCTCAGACAGGGCTAGTTCAAGAGACCCAGTACTTC,CASSPQTGLVQETQYF,TRBV19,TRBJ2-5,-,TRBD1
TGTGCCAGCATCTCGGGACAGCCGAATTCACCCCTCCACTTT,CASISGQPNSPLHF,TRBV2,TRBJ1-6,-,TRBD1
TGTGCCAGCAGCGTCAACCCACAGGGGTTTGGAAACACCATATATTTT,CASSVNPQGFGNTIYF,TRBV5-6,TRBJ1-3,-,TRBD1
TGTGCCAGCTCACACCAGTACAATGAGCAGTTCTTC,CASSHQYNEQFF,TRBV18,TRBJ2-1,-,-
TGTGCCAGCAGCCCAAAGGGGCGGAATCAGCCCCAGCATTTT,CASSPKGRNQPQHF,TRBV7-9,TRBJ1-5,-,-
TGCGGCCTTGACAGGAACACTGAAGCTTTCTTT,CGLDRNTEAFF,TRBV20-1,TRBJ1-1,-,-
TGTGCCAGCAGCTTAGGGCCGGCCCTAGCTCAGTTCTTC,CASSLGPALAQFF,TRBV7-9,TRBJ2-1,-,-